Below, 28 T cell receptor beta chains from the same sample are listed, as sequenced in a study of T cells in women clearing cervical HPV infection. Some clones are missing from TCRdb's copy, which holds only in-frame ones; the method was immunoSEQ multiplex PCR. Its clone listing holds over 30,000 clones. Sequenced sample: blood buffy coat. The receptor source for this set is a woman aged 18 to 75 with a cervical HPV16 infection that either progressed to CIN3+ or cleared (not recorded which).

Regarding this clone: From the germline J gene comes the end of the CDR3, since the read stops 3 residues before it. This chain uses TRBV5-1 with TRBJ2-1; D is unclear. This CDR3 region has 16 residues. V dropped 0 bases and J dropped 1 base, with 11 bases sitting between them. Germline CDR1 reads SGHRS; CDR2 reads YFSETQ. Here the CDR3 reads CASSLGAGASYNEQFF. The sequenced part of the CDR3 DNA is TGCGCCAGCAGCTTGGGAGCAGGAGCTTCCTACAATGAG. The entire variable domain, with the rest obtained from reference TRBV5-1 and TRBJ2-1, is as follows: KAGVTQTPRYLIKTRGQQVTLSCSPISGHRSVSWYQQTPGQGLQFLFEYFSETQRNKGNFPGRFSGRQFSNSRSEMNVSTLELGDSALYLCASSLGAGASYNEQFFGPGTRLTVL.

About this clone: Read sequence stops 3 residues before the CDR3 end, and the germline J gene provides the missing end. V is TRBV30 and J is TRBJ1-5, with 9 bases identical to TRBD1. Germline trimming cut 3 bases from V and 4 bases from J; bases unmatched to any gene: 7. Germline CDR1 reads GTSNPN; CDR2 reads SVGIG (reference sequence). The CDR3 is 15 residues long. The CDR3 DNA, read in part, is TGTGCCTGGAGCGACTTAGGACAGGGGAATCAGCCC. Translation: CAWSDLGQGNQP. The CDR3 in full is CAWSDLGQGNQPQHF.

A note on this clone: The read gets to within 3 residues of the CDR3 end, and the germline J gene fills in the rest. The chain recombines TRBV5-1 with TRBJ1-1; perhaps TRBD1 as D (6 bases). Germline V CDR1 and CDR2: SGHRS, YFSETQ. The CDR3 consists of 17 residues. The germline V and J ends were trimmed by 0 bases and 2 bases, with 17 bases remaining between them. This CDR3 reads CASSLAKEQGRNTEAFF. The CDR3 bases that were read are TGCGCCAGCAGCTTGGCGAAAGAGCAGGGGCGAAACACTGAA.

To note about this clone: The read ends 3 residues before the CDR3 terminus; that terminus is restored from the germline J gene. The genes are TRBV5-5 and TRBJ1-2, with TRBD1 as a possible D gene (6 bases). The CDR3 runs 15 residues. Germline-derived CDR1 and CDR2 are SGHKS and YYEKEE (reference sequence). CDR3 DNA (partial): TGTGCCAGCAGACCTACAGGGTCCCCACTGAGCGGC. Translated: CASRPTGSPLSG. The entire CDR3 protein is CASRPTGSPLSGYTF.

As to this clone: Read sequence stops 3 residues before the CDR3 end, and the germline J gene provides the missing end. The chain carries TRBV18 and TRBJ1-3, with 7 bases that match TRBD1. CDR3 length: 15 residues. With 3 bases clipped from V and 9 bases from J, the junction kept 11 bases outside the gene matches. Per germline, CDR1 KGHSH and CDR2 LQKENI. The CDR3 region is CASSPGQAALGTIYF. The sequenced part of the CDR3 DNA is TGTGCCAGCTCACCCGGACAGGCCGCCCTTGGCACC.

CDR3 sequence reads: CAISDEGQGNYGYTF. The CDR3 DNA, read in part, is TGTGCCATCAGTGATGAGGGACAGGGGAACTATGGC. V is TRBV10-3 and J is TRBJ1-2; 10 bases map to TRBD1. The CDR3 end is not reached by the read, which stops 3 residues before it; the germline J gene fills it in. V was clipped by 3 bases and J by 2 bases; unmatched bases: 3. From germline, CDR1 is ENHRY and CDR2 SYGVKD. The CDR3 totals 15 residues.

Comments on this clone: The read falls 3 residues short of the CDR3 end, and the missing part is taken from the germline J gene. The chain uses TRBV4-1 and TRBJ1-1; D ambiguous. V was trimmed by 3 bases and J by 3 bases, leaving 11 bases between them. Germline values: CDR1 MGHRA, CDR2 YSYEKL. CDR3 length: 14 amino acids. CDR3 DNA (partial): TGCGCCAGCAGCCATAACAAGAGGGACACTGAA. Residues: CASSHNKRDTE. The entire CDR3 sequence reads CASSHNKRDTEAFF.

With respect to this clone: The missing CDR3 end, 3 residues past where the read stops, is filled in from the germline J gene. The V call is TRBV15, the J call TRBJ2-6, with a tentative D call TRBD1 (6 bases). Between the trimmed V and J ends, which lost 4 bases and 3 bases, there was a span of 10 bases. Germline CDR1 reads LNHNV; CDR2 reads YYDKDF (reference sequence). The CDR3 has 15 residues. The CDR3 reads CATSTRGNGANVLTF. The covered CDR3 bases are TGTGCCACCAGCACCAGGGGTAATGGGGCCAACGTC.

Regarding this clone: The CDR3 end falls 3 residues outside the read, so it is completed with the germline J gene. The rearrangement links TRBV5-6 to TRBJ2-7; 8 nucleotides agree with TRBD1. Germline V CDR1 and CDR2: SGHDT, YYEEEE. The CDR3 is 13 amino acids. Trimming took 4 bases from V and 1 from J; bases not matched to a gene: 1. The sequenced CDR3 bases are TGTGCCAGCAGCAGGGACAGGTCCTACGAG. Its protein product is CASSRDRSYE. The entire CDR3 protein is CASSRDRSYEQYF.

As for this clone: The DNA ends 3 residues before the CDR3 does, and the rest of the CDR3 is filled in from the germline J gene. The chain uses TRBV30 and TRBJ2-7; maybe TRBD1 (6 bases). The CDR3 has 16 amino acids. V gave up 0 bases and J gave up 5 bases, with 20 bases separating them. Looked up from germline, CDR1 is GTSNPN and CDR2 is SVGIG (reference sequence). The CDR3 is CAWSVRWTVQMDEQYF. The part of the CDR3 DNA that was read is TGTGCCTGGAGTGTACGCTGGACAGTCCAAATGGACGAG.

Notes on this clone: The read ends 3 residues before the CDR3 terminus; that terminus is restored from the germline J gene. The chain joins TRBV13 to TRBJ2-3, with TRBD2 matching over 11 bases. Trimming took 5 bases from V and 2 from J; bases not matched to a gene: 6. Germline-derived CDR1 and CDR2 are PRHDT and FYEKMQ (reference sequence). The CDR3 sequence is 16 residues long. The CDR3: CASSQLAGGFTDTQYF. CDR3 bases read: TGTGCCAGCAGCCAGCTAGCGGGGGGCTTCACAGATACG.

In the case of this clone: Sequencing ends 3 residues short of the CDR3 end; the germline J gene provides the rest. V and J are TRBV2 and TRBJ1-3; D gene uncertain. V was cut by 3 bases and J by 0 bases, with 12 bases left in between. The germline CDR1 and CDR2 sequences are SNHLY and FYNNEI. This CDR3 has 16 residues. Incomplete CDR3 DNA: TGTGCCAGCAGTGAGGGCAGCCGAAACTCTGGAAACACC. It specifies CASSEGSRNSGNT. The full CDR3 reads CASSEGSRNSGNTIYF.

The CDR3 sequence is CAWNPPDRTNTEAFF. The part of the CDR3 DNA that was read is TGTGCCTGGAACCCCCCGGACAGGACGAACACTGAA. The V and J genes are TRBV30 and TRBJ1-1, with TRBD1 identical over 7 bases. The read halts 3 residues ahead of the CDR3 end, with the missing end drawn from the germline J gene. CDR1 GTSNPN and CDR2 SVGIG come from the germline V gene (reference sequence). This CDR3 contains 15 residues. The J segment lost 1 base and the V segment lost 4 bases, leaving 9 bases of the junction unmatched.

Comment on this clone: From the germline J gene comes the end of the CDR3, since the read stops 3 residues before it. V and J are TRBV7-8 and TRBJ2-2, with a possible D match to TRBD1 (5 bases). The CDR3 has 14 residues. Germline V lookup: CDR1 SGHVS, CDR2 FQNEAQ. V was shortened by 6 bases and J by 6 bases, with 14 bases between the two germline ends. CDR3 loop: CASRTDSFPGELFF. The part of the CDR3 DNA that was read is TGTGCCAGCAGGACAGACAGTTTCCCCGGGGAG.

A note on this clone: The read halts 3 residues ahead of the CDR3 end, with the missing end drawn from the germline J gene. The V call is TRBV5-1, the J call TRBJ2-1; the match to TRBD2 covers 7 bases. The CDR3 length is 14 residues. V was clipped by 4 bases and J by 3 bases; unmatched bases: 4. Germline V CDR1 and CDR2: SGHRS, YFSETQ. The CDR3: CASSPSGGYNEQFF. CDR3 bases read: TGCGCCAGCAGCCCTAGCGGCGGCTACAATGAG.

About this clone itself: Sequencing ends 3 residues short of the CDR3 end; the germline J gene provides the rest. The rearrangement links TRBV19 to TRBJ1-1; 9 positions match TRBD1. CDR1 and CDR2 (germline): LNHDA, SQIVND (reference sequence). V gave up 6 bases and J gave up 4 bases; unmatched junction bases: 3. This CDR3 has 13 amino acids. CDR3 sequence: CASRRDRATEAFF. The covered CDR3 bases are TGTGCCAGTAGACGGGACAGGGCCACTGAA.

On this clone itself: Coverage ceases 3 residues before the CDR3 finishes, and the germline J gene fills in the end. The chain couples TRBV19 to TRBJ2-4, with a tentative D call TRBD2 (6 bases). The CDR3 is 13 residues long. From germline, CDR1 is LNHDA and CDR2 SQIVND (reference sequence). The CDR3 loop reads CASSIGTIGGQYF. The DNA read from the CDR3 is TGTGCCAGTAGTATAGGGACTATCGGTGGT.

Comments on this clone: Read coverage stops 3 residues before the CDR3 terminus; the germline J gene supplies the remainder. This chain links TRBV7-9 with TRBJ1-4; TRBD1 is a possible D gene (6 bases). Trimming left V 0 bases short and J 7 bases short, with 12 bases between. The CDR3 extends over 15 amino acids. The germline V gene encodes CDR1 SEHNR and CDR2 FQNEAQ (reference sequence). The CDR3 region is CASSLATQGSEKLFF. The CDR3 DNA, read in part, is TGTGCCAGCAGCTTAGCAACTCAGGGGAGTGAAAAA. Together with reference TRBV7-9 and TRBJ1-4, the CDR3 gives the full variable domain: DTGVSQNPRHKITKRGQNVTFRCDPISEHNRLYWYRQTLGQGPEFLTYFQNEAQLEKSRLLSDRFSAERPKGSFSTLEIQRTEQGDSAMYLCASSLATQGSEKLFFGSGTQLSVL.

As regards this clone: The read finishes 3 residues shy of the CDR3 end, and the germline J gene is used to complete it. This chain uses TRBV5-4 with TRBJ2-3; D gene ambiguous. CDR1 and CDR2 from the germline V gene are SGHNT and YYREEE (reference sequence). There are 15 residues in the CDR3. Trimming cost V 2 bases and J 2 bases, with 12 bases left between them. CDR3 region: CASSFPGSPTDTQYF. CDR3 bases read: TGTGCCAGCAGCTTCCCGGGTTCACCCACAGATACG.

Worth noting for this clone: The CDR3 extends 3 residues past the end of the read, so its final part is completed from the germline J gene. The chain joins TRBV19 to TRBJ2-1, with 7 positions matching TRBD2. Trimming removed 3 bases from V and 4 bases from J; junction bases left unmatched: 9. The length of the CDR3 is 16 residues. Germline V CDR1 and CDR2: LNHDA, SQIVND (reference sequence). CDR3 protein: CASSMVRTSGYNEQFF. The DNA read from the CDR3 is TGTGCCAGTAGTATGGTCCGGACTAGTGGGTACAATGAG.

A note on this clone: Read sequence stops 3 residues before the CDR3 end, and the germline J gene provides the missing end. The chain employs TRBV20-1 and TRBJ2-1; 7 bases agree with TRBD2. Germline loops: CDR1 DFQATT, CDR2 SNEGSKA (reference sequence). The CDR3 length is 15 residues. The V gene end was trimmed by 5 bases and the J gene end by 4 bases; junction bases not matched to a gene: 11. The CDR3 bases that were read are TGCAGTGCTCCAAACGGGGGGTCCCGATACAATGAG. It codes for CSAPNGGSRYNE. The full CDR3 is CSAPNGGSRYNEQFF.

In the case of this clone: The read terminates 3 residues ahead of where the CDR3 ends, so the germline J gene completes it. The V call is TRBV5-4, the J call TRBJ1-2; 9 bases are shared with TRBD1. V shed 0 bases, J shed 6 bases, and the junction held 6 bases outside the gene matches. The length of the CDR3 is 15 residues. Germline assignment: CDR1 SGHNT and CDR2 YYREEE (reference sequence). CDR3: CASSLAGQGLNGYTF. CDR3 DNA (partial): TGTGCCAGCAGCTTGGCTGGACAGGGGCTAAATGGC. The variable domain in full, completed from reference TRBV5-4 and TRBJ1-2, reads ETGVTQSPTHLIKTRGQQVTLRCSSQSGHNTVSWYQQALGQGPQFIFQYYREEENGRGNFPPRFSGLQFPNYSSELNVNALELDDSALYLCASSLAGQGLNGYTFGSGTRLTVV.

The sequenced part of the CDR3 DNA is TGTGCCAGTAGTAGGGACTCAGCCAATTCACCC. Translating it yields CASSRDSANSP. The entire CDR3 protein is CASSRDSANSPLHF. V and J are TRBV19 and TRBJ1-6, with D possibly matching TRBD1 (5 bases). The read falls 3 residues short of the CDR3 end, and the missing part is taken from the germline J gene. This CDR3 region has 14 residues. Germline values: CDR1 LNHDA, CDR2 SQIVND (reference sequence). V was trimmed by 4 bases and J by 7 bases, leaving 11 bases between them.

Remarks on this clone: The junction does not match germline at one end; this may be a read error. Read data end 3 residues before the CDR3 end; the end is taken from the germline J gene. The chain recombines TRBV7-7 with TRBJ2-1, with a tentative D call TRBD1 (5 bases). This CDR3 has 15 amino acids. CDR1 and CDR2 from the germline V gene are SSHAT and FNYEAQ (reference sequence). CDR3 region: CASSLGPSSYNEQFF. CDR3 DNA (partial): TGTGCTAGCAGCTTGGGGCCGAGCTCCTACAATGAG.

This chain's CDR3 is CSAGGASGETQYF. The sequenced part of the CDR3 DNA is TGCAGTGCTGGGGGGGCTAGTGGTGAGACC. J is TRBJ2-5 and V is TRBV20-1, with a tentative D call TRBD2 (7 bases). The read ends 3 residues shy of where the CDR3 ends; the end is completed using the germline J gene. With 5 bases removed from V and 5 bases from J, the gap between germline ends came to 15 bases. Germline V gene data show CDR1 as DFQATT and CDR2 as SNEGSKA (reference sequence). This CDR3 is 13 amino acids long.

Note on this clone: The CDR3 extends 3 residues past the end of the read, so its final part is completed from the germline J gene. The V and J genes are TRBV2 and TRBJ2-3, with TRBD2 matching 11 bases. Germline trimming cut 1 base from V and 2 bases from J; bases unmatched to any gene: 2. The germline gives CDR1 SNHLY, CDR2 FYNNEI. CDR3 length equals 16 residues. The CDR3 bases that were read are TGTGCCAGCAGTGAAGGACTAGCGGGGTTCACAGATACG. Translating it yields CASSEGLAGFTDT. The full CDR3 protein is CASSEGLAGFTDTQYF.

As for this clone: The read stops 3 residues short of the end of the CDR3; the missing end is completed from the germline J gene. This rearrangement joins TRBV19 to TRBJ1-4, with D hard to call. V was trimmed by 5 bases and J by 3 bases, leaving 13 bases between them. This CDR3 comprises 15 residues. Looked up from germline, CDR1 is LNHDA and CDR2 is SQIVND (reference sequence). CDR3 bases read: TGTGCCAGTAGTCCCTTGACTGCTTCTAATGAAAAA. Protein sequence: CASSPLTASNEK. The CDR3 as a whole reads CASSPLTASNEKLFF.

Worth noting for this clone: The sequenced fragment ends 3 residues before the CDR3 boundary, so the rest is inferred from the germline J gene. V is TRBV18 and J is TRBJ1-1; 8 bases are shared with TRBD1. CDR1 and CDR2 (germline): KGHSH, LQKENI. The CDR3 has 17 residues. V dropped 3 bases and J dropped 4; count of bases not matched to a gene: 13. CDR3 protein: CASSPRRTGTRFTEAFF. CDR3 DNA (partial): TGTGCCAGCTCACCTAGGCGGACAGGGACTCGTTTCACTGAA.